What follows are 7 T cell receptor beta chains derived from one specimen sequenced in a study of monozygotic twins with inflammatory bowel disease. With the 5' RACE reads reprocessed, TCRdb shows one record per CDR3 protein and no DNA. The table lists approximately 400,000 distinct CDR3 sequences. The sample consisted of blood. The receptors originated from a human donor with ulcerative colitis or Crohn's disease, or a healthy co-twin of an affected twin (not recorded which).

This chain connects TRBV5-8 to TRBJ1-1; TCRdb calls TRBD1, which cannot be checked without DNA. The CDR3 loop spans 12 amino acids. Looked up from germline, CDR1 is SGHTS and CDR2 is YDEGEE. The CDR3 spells CASSWGQVEAFF.

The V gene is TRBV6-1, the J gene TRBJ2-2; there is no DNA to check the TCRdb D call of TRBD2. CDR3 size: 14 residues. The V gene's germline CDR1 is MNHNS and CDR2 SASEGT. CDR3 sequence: CASRRGTSSGELFF.

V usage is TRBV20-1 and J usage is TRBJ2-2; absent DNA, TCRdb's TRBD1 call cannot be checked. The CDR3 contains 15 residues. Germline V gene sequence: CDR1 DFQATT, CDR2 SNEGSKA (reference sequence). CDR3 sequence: CSARRGRLYTGELFF.

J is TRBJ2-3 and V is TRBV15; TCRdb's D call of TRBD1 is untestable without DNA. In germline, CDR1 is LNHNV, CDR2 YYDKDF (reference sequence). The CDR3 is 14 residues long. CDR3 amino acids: CATAPGALTDTQYF.

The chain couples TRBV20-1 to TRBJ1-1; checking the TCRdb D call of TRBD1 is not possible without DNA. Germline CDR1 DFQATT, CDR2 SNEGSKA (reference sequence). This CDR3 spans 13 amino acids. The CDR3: CSARRGEIAEAFF.

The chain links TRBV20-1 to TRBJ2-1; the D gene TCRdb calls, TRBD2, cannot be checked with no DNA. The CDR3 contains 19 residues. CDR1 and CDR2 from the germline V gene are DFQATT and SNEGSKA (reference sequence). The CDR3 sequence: CSALTGTSGSSYSYNEQFF.

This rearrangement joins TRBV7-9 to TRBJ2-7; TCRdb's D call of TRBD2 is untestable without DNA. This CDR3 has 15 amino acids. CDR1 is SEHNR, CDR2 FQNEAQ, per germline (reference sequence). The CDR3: CASSFGGDGRYEQYF. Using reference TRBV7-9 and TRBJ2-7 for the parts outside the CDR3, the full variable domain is DTGVSQNPRHKITKRGQNVTFRCDPISEHNRLYWYRQTLGQGPEFLTYFQNEAQLEKSRLLSDRFSAERPKGSFSTLEIQRTEQGDSAMYLCASSFGGDGRYEQYFGPGTRLTVT.